This paragraph reports one T cell receptor (beta chain). This sample stems from a study of blood T cell repertoires in COVID-19. For the study at large: Italy, Spain and the United States were the sources of the convalescent and acute COVID-19 samples. From T cells, B-cell-depleted T cells, or PBMCs came the material, which was cDNA or gDNA.

The V and J ends lost 3 bases and 4 bases respectively, with 19 bases between them. This CDR3 comprises 16 residues. The germline gives CDR1 GTSNPN, CDR2 SVGIG (reference sequence). As handled by the study authors: By means of reference gene primer amplification, nucleated cell counts were estimated. Some clones are missing from TCRdb's copy, which holds only in-frame ones; the method was immunoSEQ multiplex PCR. That table gives V, J and clone size, and the DNA gave D and trimming. The table has about 380,000 clones, 81% seen once; the top ten hold more than 1%. V usage is TRBV30 and J usage is TRBJ1-5, with a weak D call TRBD1 (6 bases). The TCR originated in a human donor with acute or convalescent COVID-19. The donor label of this sample is uncertain. Sequenced sample: peripheral blood. DNA for the CDR3: TGTGCCTGGAGCGAATGGGGACAACACCCGAATCAGCCCCAGCATTTT. As protein: CAWSEWGQHPNQPQHF.